This paragraph reports one T cell receptor (beta chain). The V gene's germline CDR1 is KGHSH and CDR2 LQKENI. The CDR3 sequence is 18 residues long. After removal of 5 bases from V and 3 bases from J, the junction contained 12 bases not matched to a gene. MiXCR, applied by TCRdb to the 5' RACE reads, yields one record per CDR3 protein. Of 45,000 to 65,000 distinct CDR3 sequences in the sample, less than 5% were seen once. The data derive from a study of neurological immune-mediated disorders. The source of this sequence is a man aged 50 to 59 with multiple sclerosis. Source material: PBMCs. The V call is TRBV18, the J call TRBJ1-6, with 8 bases matching TRBD1. CDR3 sequence reads: CASSDPPGQVYYNSPLHF. CDR3 DNA sequence: TGTGCCAGCTCAGATCCACCGGGACAGGTTTACTATAATTCACCCCTCCACTTT.